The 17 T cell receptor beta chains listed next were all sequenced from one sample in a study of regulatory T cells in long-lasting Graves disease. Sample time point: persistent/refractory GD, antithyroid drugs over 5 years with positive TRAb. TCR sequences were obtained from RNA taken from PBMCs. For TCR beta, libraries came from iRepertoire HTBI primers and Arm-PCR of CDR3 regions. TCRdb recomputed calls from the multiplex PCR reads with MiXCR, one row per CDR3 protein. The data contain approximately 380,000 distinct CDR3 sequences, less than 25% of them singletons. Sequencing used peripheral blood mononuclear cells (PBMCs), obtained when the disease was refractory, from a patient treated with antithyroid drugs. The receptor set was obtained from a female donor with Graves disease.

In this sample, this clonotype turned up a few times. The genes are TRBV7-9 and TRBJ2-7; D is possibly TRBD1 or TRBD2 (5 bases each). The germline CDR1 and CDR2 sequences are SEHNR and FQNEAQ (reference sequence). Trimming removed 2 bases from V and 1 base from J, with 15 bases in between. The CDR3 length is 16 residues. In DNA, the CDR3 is TGTGCCAGCAGCTTATCGTCCGGGACCTTTTCCTACGAGCAGTACTTC. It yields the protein CASSLSSGTFSYEQYF.

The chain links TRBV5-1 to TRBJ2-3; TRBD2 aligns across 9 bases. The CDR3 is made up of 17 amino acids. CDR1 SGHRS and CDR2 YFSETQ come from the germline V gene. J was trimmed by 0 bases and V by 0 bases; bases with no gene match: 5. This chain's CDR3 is CASSLDPAGGSTDTQYF. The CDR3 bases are TGCGCCAGCAGCTTGGACCCCGCGGGAGGGAGCACAGATACGCAGTATTTT.

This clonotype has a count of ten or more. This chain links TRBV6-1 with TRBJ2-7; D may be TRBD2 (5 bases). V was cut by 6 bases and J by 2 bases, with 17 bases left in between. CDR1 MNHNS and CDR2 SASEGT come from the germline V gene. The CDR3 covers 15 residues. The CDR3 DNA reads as TGTGCCAGCAGGGACCCTTCGCGGGCCGCCTACGAGCAGTACTTC. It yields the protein CASRDPSRAAYEQYF.

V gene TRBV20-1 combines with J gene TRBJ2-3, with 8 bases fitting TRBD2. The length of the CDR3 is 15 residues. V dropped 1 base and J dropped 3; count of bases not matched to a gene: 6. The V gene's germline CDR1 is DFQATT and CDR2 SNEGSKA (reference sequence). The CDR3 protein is CSARVARLATDTQYF. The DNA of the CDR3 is TGCAGTGCTAGAGTAGCGAGACTAGCGACAGATACGCAGTATTTT.

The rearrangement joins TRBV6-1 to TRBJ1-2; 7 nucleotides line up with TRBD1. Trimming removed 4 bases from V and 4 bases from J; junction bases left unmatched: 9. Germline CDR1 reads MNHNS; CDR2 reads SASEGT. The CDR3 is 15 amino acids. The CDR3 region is CASSGTGDSLYGYTF. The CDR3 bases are TGTGCCAGCAGTGGGACCGGGGACAGCCTCTATGGCTACACCTTC.

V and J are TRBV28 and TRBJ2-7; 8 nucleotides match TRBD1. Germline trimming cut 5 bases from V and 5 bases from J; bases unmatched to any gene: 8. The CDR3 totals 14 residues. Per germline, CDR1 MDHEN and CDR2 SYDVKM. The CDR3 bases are TGTGCCAGCAGTCGCCGGACAGGGTGGAACGAGCAGTACTTC. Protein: CASSRRTGWNEQYF.

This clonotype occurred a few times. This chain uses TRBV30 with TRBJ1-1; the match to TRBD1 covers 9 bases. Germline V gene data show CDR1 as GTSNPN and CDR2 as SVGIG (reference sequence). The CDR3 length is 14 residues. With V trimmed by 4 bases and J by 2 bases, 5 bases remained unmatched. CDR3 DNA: TGTGCCTGGAATGCGGACAGGGGAAACACTGAAGCTTTCTTT. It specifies CAWNADRGNTEAFF.

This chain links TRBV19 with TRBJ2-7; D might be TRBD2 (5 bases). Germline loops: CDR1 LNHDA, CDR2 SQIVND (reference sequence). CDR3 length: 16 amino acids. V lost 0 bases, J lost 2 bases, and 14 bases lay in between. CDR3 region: CASSIDWRVTAYEQYF. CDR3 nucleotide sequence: TGTGCCAGTAGTATAGACTGGCGGGTGACGGCCTACGAGCAGTACTTC.

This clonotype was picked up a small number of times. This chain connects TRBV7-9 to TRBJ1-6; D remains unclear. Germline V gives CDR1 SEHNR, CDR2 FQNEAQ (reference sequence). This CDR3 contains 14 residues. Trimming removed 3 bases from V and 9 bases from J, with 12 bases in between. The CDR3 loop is CASSLAASGSPLHF. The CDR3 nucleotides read TGTGCCAGCAGCTTGGCAGCCTCTGGTTCACCCCTCCACTTT.

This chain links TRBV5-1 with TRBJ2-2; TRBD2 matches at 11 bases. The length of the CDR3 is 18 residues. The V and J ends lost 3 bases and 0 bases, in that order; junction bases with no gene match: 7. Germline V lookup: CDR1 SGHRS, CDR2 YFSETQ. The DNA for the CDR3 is TGCGCCAGCAGCTCAAGACTGACTAGCGGGACGAACACCGGGGAGCTGTTTTTT. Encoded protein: CASSSRLTSGTNTGELFF.

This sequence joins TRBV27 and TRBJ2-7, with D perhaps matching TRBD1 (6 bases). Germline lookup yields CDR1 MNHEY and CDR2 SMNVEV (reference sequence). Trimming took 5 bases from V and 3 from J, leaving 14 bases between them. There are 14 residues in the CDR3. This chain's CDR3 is CASSPLGDNYEQYF. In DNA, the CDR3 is TGTGCCAGCAGTCCCCTTGGGGACAACTACGAGCAGTACTTC.

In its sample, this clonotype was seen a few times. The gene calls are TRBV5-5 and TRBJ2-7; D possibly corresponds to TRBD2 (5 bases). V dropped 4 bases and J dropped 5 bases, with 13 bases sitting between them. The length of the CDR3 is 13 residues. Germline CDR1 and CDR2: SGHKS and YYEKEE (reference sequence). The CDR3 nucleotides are TGTGCCAGCAGCGTGCGAGGGTCCCACGAGCAGTACTTC. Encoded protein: CASSVRGSHEQYF.

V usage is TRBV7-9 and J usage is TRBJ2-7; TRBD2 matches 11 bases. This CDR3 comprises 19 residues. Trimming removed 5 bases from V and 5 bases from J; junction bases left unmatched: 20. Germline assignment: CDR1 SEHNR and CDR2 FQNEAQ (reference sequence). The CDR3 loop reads CASSRKGTSGQVEVDEQYF. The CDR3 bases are TGTGCCAGCAGCCGGAAGGGGACTAGCGGACAGGTGGAGGTAGACGAGCAGTACTTC.

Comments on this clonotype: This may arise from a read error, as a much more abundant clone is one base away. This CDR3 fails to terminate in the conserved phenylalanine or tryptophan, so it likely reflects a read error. CDR3 bases: TGTGCCAGCAGTTCCTCGGGACAGATGAACTATGGCTACACCCTC. Residues: CASSSSGQMNYGYTL. V is TRBV28 and J is TRBJ1-2; TRBD1 aligns across 7 bases. Germline trimming cut 4 bases from V and 2 bases from J; bases unmatched to any gene: 7. Germline V gene lookup returns CDR1 MDHEN and CDR2 SYDVKM. The CDR3 has 15 amino acids.

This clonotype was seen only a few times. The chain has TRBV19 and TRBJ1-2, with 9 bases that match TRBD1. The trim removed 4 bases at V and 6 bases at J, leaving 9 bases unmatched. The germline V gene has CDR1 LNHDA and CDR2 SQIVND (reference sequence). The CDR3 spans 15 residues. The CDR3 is CASSTLDRGGDGYTF. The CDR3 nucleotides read TGTGCCAGTAGTACTCTGGACAGGGGCGGAGATGGCTACACCTTC.

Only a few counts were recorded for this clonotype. DNA of the CDR3: TGTGCCAGCGCGATACAGGGCGCCATTAACTATGGCTACACCTTC. Translation gives CASAIQGAINYGYTF. The genes are TRBV2 and TRBJ1-2, with D possibly being TRBD1 (6 bases). This CDR3 comprises 15 residues. V dropped 8 bases and J dropped 1 base, with 17 bases sitting between them. The germline gives CDR1 SNHLY, CDR2 FYNNEI.

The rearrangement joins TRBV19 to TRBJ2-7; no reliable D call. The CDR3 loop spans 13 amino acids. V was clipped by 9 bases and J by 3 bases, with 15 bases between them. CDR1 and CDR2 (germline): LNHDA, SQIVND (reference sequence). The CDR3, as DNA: TGTGCCAGAAGGATTCCCCACCTCTACGAGCAGTACTTC. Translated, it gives CARRIPHLYEQYF. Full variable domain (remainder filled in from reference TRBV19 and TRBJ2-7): DGGITQSPKYLFRKEGQNVTLSCEQNLNHDAMYWYRQDPGQGLRLIYYSQIVNDFQKGDIAEGYSVSREKKESFPLTVTSAQKNPTAFYLCARRIPHLYEQYFGPGTRLTVT.